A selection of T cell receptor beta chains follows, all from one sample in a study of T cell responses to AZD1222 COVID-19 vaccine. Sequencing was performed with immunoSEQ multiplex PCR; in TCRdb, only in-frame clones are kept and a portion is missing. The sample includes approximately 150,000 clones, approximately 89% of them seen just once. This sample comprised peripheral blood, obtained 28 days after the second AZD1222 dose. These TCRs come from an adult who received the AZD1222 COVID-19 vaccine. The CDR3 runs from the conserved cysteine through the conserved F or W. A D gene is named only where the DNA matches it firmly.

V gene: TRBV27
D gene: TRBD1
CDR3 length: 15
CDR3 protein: CASSSGTGAYNEQFF

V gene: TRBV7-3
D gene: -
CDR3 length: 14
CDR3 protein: CASSLDTGYNEQFF

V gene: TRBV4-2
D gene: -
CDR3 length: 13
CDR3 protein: CASSQNLADTQYF

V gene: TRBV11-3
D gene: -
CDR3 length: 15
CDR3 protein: CASSLSGQSNYGYTF

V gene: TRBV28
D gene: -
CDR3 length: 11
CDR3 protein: CASSFHYEQYF

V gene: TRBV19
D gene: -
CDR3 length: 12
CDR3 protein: CASSLGLHGYTF

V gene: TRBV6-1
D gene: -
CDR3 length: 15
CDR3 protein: CASSEAVAGSSEAFF

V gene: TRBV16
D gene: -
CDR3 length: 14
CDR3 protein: CASSRTELNQPQHF

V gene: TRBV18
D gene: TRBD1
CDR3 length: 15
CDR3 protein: CASSPPGQSIYGYTF

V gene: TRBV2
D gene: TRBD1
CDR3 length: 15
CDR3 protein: CASREGQGMDQPQHF

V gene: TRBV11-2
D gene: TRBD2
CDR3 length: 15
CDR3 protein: CASSLDRTSIYEQYF

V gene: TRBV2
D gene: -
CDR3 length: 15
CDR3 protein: CASSLQPLQGGGYTF

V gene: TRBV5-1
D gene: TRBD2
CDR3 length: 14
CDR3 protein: CASSLWGGGYEQYF

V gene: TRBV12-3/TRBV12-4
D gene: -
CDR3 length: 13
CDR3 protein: CASDGSGGTEAFF

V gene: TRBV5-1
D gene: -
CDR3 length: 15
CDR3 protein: CASSLGGQNFQPQHF

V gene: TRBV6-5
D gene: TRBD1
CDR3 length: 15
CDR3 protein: CASSRDRGRDAEAFF

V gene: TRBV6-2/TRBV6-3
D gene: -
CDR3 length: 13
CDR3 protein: CASNPEGHQPQHF

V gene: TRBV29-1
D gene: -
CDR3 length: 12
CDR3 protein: CSAQGTNTEAFF

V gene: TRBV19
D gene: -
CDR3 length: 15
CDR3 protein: CASSITSDGIYEQYF

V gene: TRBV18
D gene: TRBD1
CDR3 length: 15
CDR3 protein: CASSQHRGDSTEAFF

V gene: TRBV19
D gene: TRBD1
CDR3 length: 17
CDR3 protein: CASSVGQGAKANEKLFF

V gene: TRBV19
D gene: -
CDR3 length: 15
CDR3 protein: CASRANPNVWTEAFF

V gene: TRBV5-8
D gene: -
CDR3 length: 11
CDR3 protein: CASSRGREAFF

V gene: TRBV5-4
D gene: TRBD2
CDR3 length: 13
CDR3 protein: CASSFASGYEQFF

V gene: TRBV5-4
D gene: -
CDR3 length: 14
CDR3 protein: CASSYPDSNYGYTF

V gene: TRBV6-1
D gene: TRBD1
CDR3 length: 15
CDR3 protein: CASSEVGTVNTEAFF

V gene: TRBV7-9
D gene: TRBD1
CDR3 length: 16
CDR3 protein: CASSLLDRGPRETQYF

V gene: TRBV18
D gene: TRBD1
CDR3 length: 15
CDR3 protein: CASSPGQGVYNEQFF

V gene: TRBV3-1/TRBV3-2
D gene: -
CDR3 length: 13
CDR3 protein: CASSPEGNYGYTF